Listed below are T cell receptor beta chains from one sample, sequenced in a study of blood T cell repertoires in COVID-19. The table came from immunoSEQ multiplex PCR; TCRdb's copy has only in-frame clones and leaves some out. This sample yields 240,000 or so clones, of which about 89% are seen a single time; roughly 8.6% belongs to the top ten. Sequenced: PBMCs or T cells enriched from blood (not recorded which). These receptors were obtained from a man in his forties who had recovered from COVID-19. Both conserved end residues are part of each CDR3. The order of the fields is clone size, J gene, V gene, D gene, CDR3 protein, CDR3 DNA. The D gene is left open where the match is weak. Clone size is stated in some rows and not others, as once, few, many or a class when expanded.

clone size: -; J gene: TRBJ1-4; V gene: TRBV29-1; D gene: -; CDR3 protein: CSVAERLTNEKLFF; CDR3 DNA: TGCAGCGTAGCTGAGCGGCTTACTAATGAAAAACTGTTTTTT
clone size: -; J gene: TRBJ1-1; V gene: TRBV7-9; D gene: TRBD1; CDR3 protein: CASSLTRQGIAEAFF; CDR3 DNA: TGTGCCAGCAGCTTAACCAGACAGGGGATCGCTGAAGCTTTCTTT
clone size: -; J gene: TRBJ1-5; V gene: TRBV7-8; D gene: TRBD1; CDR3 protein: CASSPRSLGTAGNNQPQHF; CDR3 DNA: TGTGCCAGCAGCCCGAGAAGCCTCGGGACAGCTGGAAACAATCAGCCCCAGCATTTT
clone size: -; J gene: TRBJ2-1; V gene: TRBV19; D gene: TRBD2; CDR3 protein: CASSIRGGFYNEQFF; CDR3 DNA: TGTGCCAGTAGTATCCGCGGGGGATTTTACAATGAGCAGTTCTTC
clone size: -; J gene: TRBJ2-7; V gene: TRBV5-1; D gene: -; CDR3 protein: CASSLAPGYEQYF; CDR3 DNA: TGCGCCAGCAGCTTGGCCCCGGGCTACGAGCAGTACTTC
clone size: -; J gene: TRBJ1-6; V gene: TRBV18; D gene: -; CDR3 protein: CASSRTDYNSPLHF; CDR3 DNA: TGTGCCAGCTCAAGGACAGACTATAATTCACCCCTCCACTTT
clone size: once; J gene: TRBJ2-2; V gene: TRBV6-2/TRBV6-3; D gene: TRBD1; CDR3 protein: CASSYSTPTGPRDTGELFF; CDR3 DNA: TGTGCCAGCAGTTACTCGACGCCGACAGGGCCCCGGGACACCGGGGAGCTGTTTTTT
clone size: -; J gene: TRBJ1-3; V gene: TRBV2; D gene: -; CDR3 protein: CASSTGGNTIYF; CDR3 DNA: TGTGCCAGCAGCACGGGTGGAAACACCATATATTTT
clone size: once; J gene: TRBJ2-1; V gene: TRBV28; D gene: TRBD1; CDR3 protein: CASRRGRNEQFF; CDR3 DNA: TGTGCCAGCAGGAGGGGGCGAAATGAGCAGTTCTTC
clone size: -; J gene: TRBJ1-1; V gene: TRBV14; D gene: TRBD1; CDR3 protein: CASSSWTGGLTEAFF; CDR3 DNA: TGTGCCAGCAGCTCCTGGACAGGGGGCCTCACTGAAGCTTTCTTT
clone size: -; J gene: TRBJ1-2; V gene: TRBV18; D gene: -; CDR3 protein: CASSPLTGEGYTF; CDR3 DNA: TGTGCCAGCTCACCTCTCACCGGGGAGGGCTACACCTTC
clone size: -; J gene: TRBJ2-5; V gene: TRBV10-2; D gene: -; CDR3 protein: CARPPTTGLWGETQYF; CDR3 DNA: TGCGCCAGGCCCCCTACCACGGGACTTTGGGGAGAGACCCAGTACTTC
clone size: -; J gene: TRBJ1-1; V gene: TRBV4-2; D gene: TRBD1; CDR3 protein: CASSRGTGRGVNTEAFF; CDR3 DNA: TGTGCCAGCAGCCGCGGGACAGGGCGCGGGGTGAACACTGAAGCTTTCTTT
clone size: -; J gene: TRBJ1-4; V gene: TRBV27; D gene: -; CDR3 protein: CASSFLGGADEKLFF; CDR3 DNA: TGTGCCAGCAGTTTCTTGGGGGGGGCAGATGAAAAACTGTTTTTT
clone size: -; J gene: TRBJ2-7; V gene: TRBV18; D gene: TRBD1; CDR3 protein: CASSPGQGAYEQYF; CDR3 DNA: TGTGCCAGCTCACCCGGGCAGGGGGCTTACGAGCAGTACTTC
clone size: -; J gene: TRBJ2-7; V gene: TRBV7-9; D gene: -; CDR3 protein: CASGAVYEQYF; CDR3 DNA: TGTGCCAGCGGGGCCGTTTACGAGCAGTACTTC
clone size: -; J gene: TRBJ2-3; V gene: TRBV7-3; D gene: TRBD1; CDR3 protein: CASIKDRDRDTDTQYF; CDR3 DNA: TGTGCCAGCATCAAAGACCGGGACAGGGACACAGATACGCAGTATTTT
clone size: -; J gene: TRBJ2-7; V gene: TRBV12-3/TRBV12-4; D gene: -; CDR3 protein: CASRLAGIYEQYF; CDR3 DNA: TGTGCCAGCAGACTCGCGGGGATCTACGAGCAGTACTTC
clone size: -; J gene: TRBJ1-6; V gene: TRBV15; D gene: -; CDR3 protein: CATSRDARANNSPLHF; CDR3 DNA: TGTGCCACCAGCAGAGATGCCAGGGCCAATAATTCACCCCTCCACTTT
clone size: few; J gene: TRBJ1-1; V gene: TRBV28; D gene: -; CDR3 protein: CASSLWEDYGTEAFF; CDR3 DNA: TGTGCCAGCAGTTTATGGGAAGACTATGGGACTGAAGCTTTCTTT
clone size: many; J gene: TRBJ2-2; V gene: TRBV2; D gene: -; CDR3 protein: CASSAKRTNTGELFF; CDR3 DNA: TGTGCCAGCAGTGCCAAGCGGACCAACACCGGGGAGCTGTTTTTT
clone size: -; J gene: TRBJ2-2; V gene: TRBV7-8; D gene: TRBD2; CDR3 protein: CASSRLAGVNTGELFF; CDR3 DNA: TGTGCCAGCAGCAGACTAGCGGGAGTTAACACCGGGGAGCTGTTTTTT
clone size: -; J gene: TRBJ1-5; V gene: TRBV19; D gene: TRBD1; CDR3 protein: CASSRRAGTGGPSNQPQHF; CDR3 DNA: TGTGCCAGTAGTAGAAGAGCCGGGACAGGGGGCCCGAGCAATCAGCCCCAGCATTTT
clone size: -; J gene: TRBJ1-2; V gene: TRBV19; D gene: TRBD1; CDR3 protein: CASRLQGDYGYTF; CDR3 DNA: TGTGCCAGTAGACTACAGGGGGACTATGGCTACACCTTC
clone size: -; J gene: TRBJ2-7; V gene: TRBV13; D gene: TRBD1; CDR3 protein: CASSLTGTGSYEQYF; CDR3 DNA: TGTGCCAGCAGCTTAACCGGGACAGGGTCGTACGAGCAGTACTTC
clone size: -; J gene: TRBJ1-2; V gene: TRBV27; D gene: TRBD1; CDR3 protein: CASPTGGNYGYTF; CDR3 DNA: TGTGCCAGCCCCACAGGGGGCAACTATGGCTACACCTTC
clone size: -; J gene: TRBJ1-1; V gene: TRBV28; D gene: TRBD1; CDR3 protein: CASSLRAGGWTEAFF; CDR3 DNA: TGTGCCAGCAGTTTACGGGCAGGGGGGTGGACTGAAGCTTTCTTT
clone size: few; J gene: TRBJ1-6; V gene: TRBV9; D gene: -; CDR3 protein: CASNVGQGDSPLHF; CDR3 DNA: TGTGCCAGCAACGTGGGGCAGGGCGATTCACCCCTCCACTTT